This T cell receptor (beta chain) was retrieved from a study of CD8+ T cells in alopecia areata. Study-wide findings and caveats: TCR sharing across patients was less clear than in mice, possibly HLA-related.

This CDR3 is 13 amino acids long. Losses at the gene ends were 5 bases for V and 3 bases for J; bases not matched to a gene: 2. Germline assignment: CDR1 SGHAT and CDR2 FQNNGV. It was cDNA, reverse transcribed from extracted RNA, that served as the sequencing template. Sequencing was performed with immunoSEQ multiplex PCR; in TCRdb, only in-frame clones are kept and a portion is missing. The sample records roughly 150,000 clones, 50% to 65% being singletons. This sample's treatment: oral pan-JAK inhibitor, 5-10 mg twice daily. With regard to this clone: Its antigen is not identified.

This TCR came from a human donor with alopecia areata. The chain carries TRBV11-2 and TRBJ1-1; 8 positions agree with TRBD1. Sequenced here: CD8+ T cells sorted from blood, sampled at week 4, from a patient treated with tofacitinib. This chain's CDR3 is CASSPTGDTEAFF. The CDR3 DNA follows: TGTGCCAGCAGCCCGACAGGGGACACTGAAGCTTTCTTT.